A single sample is the source of the 9 T cell receptor beta chains below, sequenced in a study of OX40 agonist ivuxolimab in advanced cancers. Assay: immunoSEQ multiplex PCR; the TCRdb copy retains only in-frame clones and omits some. Altogether around 62,000 clones are present, over 75% being singletons, with the ten largest covering about 5%. Sequenced material: CD4+ or CD8+ T cells sorted from blood, taken in a trial of the OX40 agonist ivuxolimab. These receptors were collected from an adult with an advanced solid tumor such as melanoma, head and neck, liver or kidney cancer.

This chain links TRBV19 with TRBJ1-5, with D maybe TRBD1 (5 bases). V was cut by 2 bases and J by 1 base, with 15 bases left in between. The CDR3 is made up of 17 amino acids. CDR1 and CDR2 (germline): LNHDA, SQIVND (reference sequence). For the CDR3, the DNA is TGTGCCAGTAGTATAACCTGGGGGGGAATCAGCAATCAGCCCCAGCATTTT. Its translation is CASSITWGGISNQPQHF.

The chain couples TRBV11-2 to TRBJ2-1, with D uncertain. The CDR3 covers 15 residues. V was cut by 2 bases and J by 0 bases, with 8 bases left in between. Germline CDR1 and CDR2: SGHAT and FQNNGV. In DNA, the CDR3 is TGTGCCAGCAGCTTACGGGCTAGCTCCTACAATGAGCAGTTCTTC. This gives the protein CASSLRASSYNEQFF.

J is TRBJ2-2 and V is TRBV10-3; TRBD1 matches at 9 bases. The CDR3 totals 15 residues. Germline V gives CDR1 ENHRY, CDR2 SYGVKD. J gave up 3 bases and V 2 bases, and 1 base lay outside the gene matches. CDR3 nucleotides: TGTGCCATCAGTGAGGGGACAGGGCACACCGGGGAGCTGTTTTTT. Its translation is CAISEGTGHTGELFF.

The CDR3 is CASSLSSGGTYEQYV. The DNA for the CDR3 is TGTGCCAGCAGCTTGTCCAGCGGGGGAACCTACGAGCAGTACGTC. The chain links TRBV11-2 to TRBJ2-7; 8 bases match TRBD2. The trim removed 3 bases at V and 2 bases at J, leaving 6 bases unmatched. Germline V gives CDR1 SGHAT, CDR2 FQNNGV. CDR3 length: 15 amino acids.

J is TRBJ1-6 and V is TRBV10-3; tentative D call: TRBD1 (6 bases). With 3 bases removed from V and 9 bases from J, the gap between germline ends came to 12 bases. CDR1 and CDR2 (germline): ENHRY, SYGVKD. CDR3 length equals 14 residues. Here the CDR3 DNA reads TGTGCCATCAGTGACGGGGGGCAGCCTTCACCCCTCCACTTT. It encodes CAISDGGQPSPLHF.

V and J are TRBV10-3 and TRBJ1-3; no clear D gene. Trimming pared 3 bases from V and 8 bases from J, leaving 8 bases between. Germline assignment: CDR1 ENHRY and CDR2 SYGVKD. The CDR3 runs to 12 residues. CDR3 sequence: CAISESWDTIYF. CDR3 nucleotide sequence: TGTGCCATCAGTGAATCGTGGGACACCATATATTTT.

A few counts support this clone. The V call is TRBV7-2, the J call TRBJ2-3; D assignment may be TRBD1 or TRBD2 (5 bases each). This CDR3 spans 17 amino acids. Germline-derived CDR1 and CDR2 are SGHTA and FQGNSA. V was shortened by 0 bases and J by 1 base, with 14 bases between the two germline ends. Written as DNA, the CDR3 is TGTGCCAGCAGCTTAGCGGGACGTCCGGTGGGCACAGATACGCAGTATTTT. This gives the protein CASSLAGRPVGTDTQYF.

This chain links TRBV7-2 with TRBJ2-5, with 8 bases lining up with TRBD2. Near its end, the DNA agrees better with TRBJ2-7, so the J call may be wrong. The CDR3 totals 14 residues. The germline gives CDR1 SGHTA, CDR2 FQGNSA. CDR3 nucleotides: TGTGCCAGCAGCCCCCCGGGACTAGACTACGAGCAGTACTTC. This encodes CASSPPGLDYEQYF.

This rearrangement joins TRBV5-1 to TRBJ2-7, with 7 bases lining up with TRBD2. The V gene's germline CDR1 is SGHRS and CDR2 YFSETQ. The CDR3 consists of 13 residues. Trimming took 7 bases from V and 5 from J; bases not matched to a gene: 9. The CDR3 DNA reads as TGCGCCAGCCACGACCCGGGAGGCAACGAGCAGTACTTC. Its translation is CASHDPGGNEQYF.